Shown below are 30 T cell receptor beta chains from a single sample sequenced in a study of T cell repertoires in cytomegalovirus infection. No cognate antigen is known for these TCRs. One entry per CDR3 protein results from TCRdb running MiXCR on the reads. The table shows approximately 770,000 distinct CDR3 sequences, with 25% to 35% occurring only once. Sequenced here: cultured CD8+ T cells from PBMCs, sampled from culture after CMV antigen stimulation. The origin of the receptors is a human donor in good health (CMV status not recorded). Some clones in this sample may be carry-over from other donors' samples.

The V gene is TRBV12-3 or TRBV12-4, the J gene TRBJ2-2, with D perhaps matching TRBD1 (6 bases). The CDR3 totals 15 residues. V was trimmed by 4 bases and J by 1 base, leaving 10 bases between them. CDR3 residues: CASSSDSENTGELFF. The CDR3 DNA sequence: TGTGCCAGCAGTTCGGACAGTGAGAACACCGGGGAGCTGTTTTTT.

The sample holds many counts of this clonotype. The chain recombines TRBV6-1 with TRBJ2-3; D assignment may be TRBD1 or TRBD2 (6 bases each). V was cut by 8 bases and J by 6 bases, with 24 bases left in between. Germline V CDR1 and CDR2: MNHNS, SASEGT. The CDR3 loop spans 16 amino acids. CDR3 bases: TGTGCCAGCCTCGGGGGCGGAGGGAGCGTGTCGGATACGCAGTATTTT. Amino acid sequence: CASLGGGGSVSDTQYF.

This clonotype showed up many times. This sequence joins TRBV7-6 and TRBJ2-3, with 7 positions matching TRBD2. From germline, CDR1 is SGHVS and CDR2 FNYEAQ. V gave up 4 bases and J gave up 0 bases; unmatched junction bases: 10. CDR3 length equals 17 residues. CDR3 sequence (DNA): TGTGCCAGCAGCTATAGAACAAGCGGGGCTAGCACAGATACGCAGTATTTT. Encoded protein: CASSYRTSGASTDTQYF.

The chain recombines TRBV27 with TRBJ2-2, with TRBD2 as a possible D gene (7 bases). From germline, CDR1 is MNHEY and CDR2 SMNVEV (reference sequence). The V gene lost 2 bases and the J gene lost 3 bases, with 13 bases spanning the gap. The CDR3 is 16 amino acids. The CDR3 nucleotides are TGTGCCAGCAGTTTAGGGCGGGGGCCTCACACCGGGGAGCTGTTTTTT. Translated, it gives CASSLGRGPHTGELFF.

This clonotype was seen at least ten times. In nucleotides, the CDR3 is TGTGCCAGCAGCCCTAGGGGGGGCCGATTAAACACTGAAGCTTTCTTT. Amino acid sequence: CASSPRGGRLNTEAFF. The chain employs TRBV7-2 and TRBJ1-1, with D perhaps TRBD1 (6 bases). CDR3 length: 16 residues. Germline V gene sequence: CDR1 SGHTA, CDR2 FQGNSA. With 5 bases removed from V and 2 bases from J, the gap between germline ends came to 18 bases. Variable domain in full (rest from reference TRBV7-2 and TRBJ1-1): GAGVSQSPSNKVTEKGKDVELRCDPISGHTALYWYRQSLGQGLEFLIYFQGNSAPDKSGLPSDRFSAERTGGSVSTLTIQRTQQEDSAVYLCASSPRGGRLNTEAFFGQGTRLTVV.

This chain uses TRBV2 with TRBJ1-1; D uncertain. The CDR3 covers 10 residues. Germline V gene data show CDR1 as SNHLY and CDR2 as FYNNEI. The ends were cut back, 8 bases at V and 8 bases at J, with 9 bases in the middle. Here the CDR3 DNA reads TGTGCCAGCCACCGGGTAGAAGCTTTCTTT. Protein: CASHRVEAFF.

This clonotype is a singleton in its sample. The chain couples TRBV6-2 or TRBV6-3 to TRBJ2-2; the D is unclear. Trimming shortened V by 8 bases and J by 7 bases, and 8 bases separated the two germline ends. The germline gives CDR1 MNHEY, CDR2 SVGEGT. This CDR3 spans 11 amino acids. The CDR3 reads CASYLGGELFF. DNA of the CDR3: TGTGCCAGCTATCTCGGCGGGGAGCTGTTTTTT.

This clonotype was found a few times. V gene TRBV7-9 combines with J gene TRBJ2-3; no definite D call. CDR3 length: 13 amino acids. V was cut by 1 base and J by 7 bases, with 9 bases left in between. Per the germline V gene, CDR1 is SEHNR and CDR2 is FQNEAQ (reference sequence). The CDR3 DNA is TGTGCCAGCAGCTTAGGAGACTCCCATACGCAGTATTTT. This translates into CASSLGDSHTQYF. The full variable domain, in which reference TRBV7-9 and TRBJ2-3 provide the parts outside the CDR3, is DTGVSQNPRHKITKRGQNVTFRCDPISEHNRLYWYRQTLGQGPEFLTYFQNEAQLEKSRLLSDRFSAERPKGSFSTLEIQRTEQGDSAMYLCASSLGDSHTQYFGPGTRLTVL.

The CDR3 spells CASSDKTDLNTEAFF. The CDR3 DNA is TGTGCCAGCAGCGACAAGACAGACTTGAACACTGAAGCTTTCTTT. This sequence joins TRBV7-9 and TRBJ1-1, with D perhaps TRBD1 (5 bases). Germline V CDR1 and CDR2: SEHNR, FQNEAQ (reference sequence). Trimming pared 5 bases from V and 0 bases from J, leaving 13 bases between. This CDR3 region has 15 residues.

The chain has TRBV20-1 and TRBJ1-3; D not certain. This CDR3 spans 15 amino acids. V dropped 0 bases and J dropped 0 bases, with 9 bases sitting between them. From germline, CDR1 is DFQATT and CDR2 SNEGSKA (reference sequence). This CDR3 is CSARDNTDSGNTIYF. The CDR3, as DNA: TGCAGTGCTAGAGATAACACAGACTCTGGAAACACCATATATTTT.

Note on this clonotype: Compared with germline, one end of the junction differs, possibly owing to a read error. The V call is TRBV27, the J call TRBJ2-5; D perhaps matches TRBD1 (5 bases). The germline gives CDR1 MNHEY, CDR2 SMNVEV (reference sequence). CDR3 length equals 13 residues. The CDR3 sequence: CVSTGANQETQYF. CDR3 sequence (DNA): TGTGTCAGCACAGGCGCTAATCAAGAGACCCAGTACTTC.

The chain couples TRBV7-9 to TRBJ2-1; TRBD2 aligns across 10 bases. V dropped 2 bases and J dropped 15; count of bases not matched to a gene: 4. This CDR3 region has 12 residues. Germline CDR1 and CDR2: SEHNR and FQNEAQ (reference sequence). The CDR3 reads CASSLLAGEWFF. The DNA for the CDR3 is TGTGCCAGCAGCTTACTAGCGGGGGAGTGGTTCTTC. The entire variable domain, with the rest obtained from reference TRBV7-9 and TRBJ2-1, is as follows: DTGVSQNPRHKITKRGQNVTFRCDPISEHNRLYWYRQTLGQGPEFLTYFQNEAQLEKSRLLSDRFSAERPKGSFSTLEIQRTEQGDSAMYLCASSLLAGEWFFGPGTRLTVL.

This chain connects TRBV18 to TRBJ2-3; no reliable D call. Germline assignment: CDR1 KGHSH and CDR2 LQKENI. Trimming cost V 3 bases and J 5 bases, with 12 bases left between them. The length of the CDR3 is 14 residues. The CDR3 nucleotides are TGTGCCAGCTCACCGACTGTACGAGGAGATACGCAGTATTTT. Translating gives CASSPTVRGDTQYF.

J is TRBJ2-5 and V is TRBV27, with 7 bases matching TRBD1. The ends lost 8 bases at V and 2 bases at J; junction bases unmatched: 8. The germline V gene has CDR1 MNHEY and CDR2 SMNVEV (reference sequence). This CDR3 is built from 14 residues. The CDR3 here is CASARGRRQETQYF. CDR3 DNA: TGTGCCAGCGCGAGGGGGCGCAGACAAGAGACCCAGTACTTC.

At least ten counts were recorded for this clonotype. V is TRBV7-2 and J is TRBJ1-2, with 7 bases fitting TRBD1. CDR3 length equals 13 residues. Germline trimming cut 4 bases from V and 3 bases from J; bases unmatched to any gene: 2. Germline V CDR1 and CDR2: SGHTA, FQGNSA. CDR3 residues: CASSWTGHYGYTF. CDR3 in DNA: TGTGCCAGCAGCTGGACAGGACACTATGGCTACACCTTC.

Ten or more counts support this clonotype. The genes are TRBV7-9 and TRBJ2-7, with TRBD2 as a possible D gene (5 bases). V shed 5 bases and J shed 0 bases, with 11 bases lying between them. Germline assignment: CDR1 SEHNR and CDR2 FQNEAQ (reference sequence). The CDR3 loop spans 14 amino acids. The DNA of the CDR3 is TGTGCCAGCAGCCTCGGGGTGTACTCCTACGAGCAGTACTTC. This translates into CASSLGVYSYEQYF.

This clonotype showed up just a few times. CDR3 nucleotides: TGTGCCAGCAGTGACGGCCCGACTGGGTCCAATGAGCAGTTCTTC. As protein: CASSDGPTGSNEQFF. V and J are TRBV2 and TRBJ2-1; D remains ambiguous. V lost 3 bases and J 6 bases, leaving 15 bases between the germline ends. This CDR3 is built from 15 residues. The germline gives CDR1 SNHLY, CDR2 FYNNEI.

The CDR3 here is CASSTRTGKYNEQFF. The CDR3 DNA follows: TGTGCCAGCAGCACTCGGACAGGGAAATACAATGAGCAGTTCTTC. V gene TRBV28 combines with J gene TRBJ2-1; 8 bases are a match to TRBD1. This CDR3 comprises 15 residues. CDR1 is MDHEN, CDR2 SYDVKM, per germline. Germline trimming cut 6 bases from V and 4 bases from J; bases unmatched to any gene: 8.

The chain combines TRBV7-9 with TRBJ2-2; D call uncertain. Trimming left V 5 bases short and J 6 bases short, with 22 bases between. The CDR3 runs to 17 residues. Germline V gene lookup returns CDR1 SEHNR and CDR2 FQNEAQ (reference sequence). The CDR3 sequence: CASSISGPTRPPGELFF. The CDR3 coding sequence is TGTGCCAGCAGCATTAGTGGTCCCACAAGGCCTCCCGGGGAGCTGTTTTTT.

V is TRBV3-1 and J is TRBJ2-1; the D is unclear. Trimming removed 2 bases from V and 2 bases from J, with 16 bases in between. The CDR3 runs to 17 residues. CDR1 is LGHDT and CDR2 is YNNKEL in the germline V gene (reference sequence). The CDR3 loop reads CASSQRQQVTTYNEQFF. As DNA, the CDR3 is TGTGCCAGCAGCCAAAGGCAGCAGGTTACTACCTACAATGAGCAGTTCTTC.

V is TRBV11-3 and J is TRBJ2-5; 8 positions match TRBD1. The CDR3 length is 15 residues. Germline-derived CDR1 and CDR2 are SGHNT and YENEEA. Trimming at V came to 5 bases and at J to 5 bases, leaving 10 bases not matched to a gene. CDR3: CASSPGTGETETQYF. CDR3 nucleotide sequence: TGTGCCAGCAGCCCCGGGACAGGAGAGACGGAGACCCAGTACTTC. Using reference TRBV11-3 and TRBJ2-5 for the parts outside the CDR3, the full variable domain is EAGVVQSPRYKIIEKKQPVAFWCNPISGHNTLYWYLQNLGQGPELLIRYENEEAVDDSQLPKDRFSAERLKGVDSTLKIQPAELGDSAVYLCASSPGTGETETQYFGPGTRLLVL.

The rearrangement joins TRBV6-6 to TRBJ2-2; weak D call: TRBD2 (5 bases). The CDR3 loop spans 16 amino acids. CDR1 is MNHNY, CDR2 SVGAGI, per germline (reference sequence). V was shortened by 7 bases and J by 3 bases, with 18 bases between the two germline ends. This CDR3 is CASNLGREADTGELFF. In DNA form, the CDR3 reads TGTGCCAGCAATTTGGGTCGGGAAGCGGACACCGGGGAGCTGTTTTTT.

This clonotype was seen at least ten times. The V gene is TRBV7-8, the J gene TRBJ2-3, with D possibly matching TRBD2 (5 bases). Looked up from germline, CDR1 is SGHVS and CDR2 is FQNEAQ. The CDR3 covers 14 residues. Trimming took off 7 bases at V and 6 bases at J, with 17 bases between the two ends. The CDR3: CASNRGSGLDTQYF. CDR3 DNA sequence: TGTGCCAGCAATCGAGGGAGTGGATTGGATACGCAGTATTTT.

The chain links TRBV27 to TRBJ1-1; 11 nucleotides agree with TRBD1. From germline, CDR1 is MNHEY and CDR2 SMNVEV (reference sequence). J was trimmed by 2 bases and V by 5 bases; bases with no gene match: 7. This CDR3 has 16 amino acids. CDR3 in amino acids: CASSRDRGYQNTEAFF. Here the CDR3 DNA reads TGTGCCAGCAGTCGGGACAGGGGGTACCAAAACACTGAAGCTTTCTTT.

This clonotype occurred a few times. The chain links TRBV5-8 to TRBJ2-1; D remains ambiguous. Between the trimmed V and J ends, which lost 2 bases and 8 bases, there was a span of 14 bases. CDR3 length equals 14 residues. Looked up from germline, CDR1 is SGHTS and CDR2 is YDEGEE. In DNA, the CDR3 is TGTGCCAGCAGCTTTATAACCCCAGCTGATGAGCAGTTCTTC. Translation: CASSFITPADEQFF.

This clonotype was observed a handful of times. The V and J genes are TRBV6-1 and TRBJ2-7, with TRBD1 identical over 8 bases. This CDR3 is 11 amino acids long. Per germline, CDR1 MNHNS and CDR2 SASEGT. The chain's CDR3 is CVLRGPYEQYV. The CDR3 DNA reads TGTGTCCTCAGGGGGCCCTACGAGCAGTACGTC.

The J gene is TRBJ2-1, the V gene TRBV12-3 or TRBV12-4, with D maybe TRBD1 (6 bases). V dropped 2 bases and J dropped 5 bases, with 13 bases sitting between them. CDR3 length: 15 residues. CDR3 sequence: CASSLMGTIDNEQFF. The DNA for the CDR3 is TGTGCCAGCAGTTTAATGGGGACAATAGACAATGAGCAGTTCTTC.

The CDR3 protein is CASSLASRETQYF. In DNA form, the CDR3 reads TGTGCCAGCAGCTTAGCTAGCAGAGAGACCCAGTACTTC. The rearrangement joins TRBV7-2 to TRBJ2-5; D gene ambiguous. Between the trimmed V and J ends, which lost 0 bases and 4 bases, there was a span of 6 bases. Germline CDR1 SGHTA, CDR2 FQGNSA. The CDR3 is 13 residues long.

This chain connects TRBV24-1 to TRBJ2-7; TRBD1 or TRBD2 may be the D gene (5 bases each). CDR1 KGHDR and CDR2 SFDVKD come from the germline V gene. The CDR3 consists of 14 residues. V shed 3 bases and J shed 7 bases, with 15 bases lying between them. The CDR3 here is CATSDPRDPSEQYF. The CDR3 coding sequence is TGTGCCACCAGTGATCCTCGGGACCCATCTGAGCAGTACTTC.

The sample holds a few counts of this clonotype. The CDR3 DNA reads TGTGCCAGCAGCTTGGGACAGCGGGGGGGCCCTGGGGAGCTGTTTTTT. It codes for CASSLGQRGGPGELFF. This chain uses TRBV11-2 with TRBJ2-2; 10 bases agree with TRBD2. J was trimmed by 8 bases and V by 3 bases; bases with no gene match: 9. The CDR3 has 16 amino acids. Germline V gives CDR1 SGHAT, CDR2 FQNNGV.